These 4 T cell receptor beta chains were all obtained from the same sample, sequenced in a study of vaccination effects on CD4 cells after COVID-19. For these receptors, no antigen is known. Culturing for 9 to 10 days preceded CD4+ T cell isolation. The repertoire was sequenced with immunoSEQ multiplex PCR; TCRdb's copy has only in-frame clones and lacks some. This table has 35,000 to 40,000 clones, about 81% appearing once. The sequenced sample was CD4+ T cells from PBMCs cultured without peptide, obtained before COVID-19 vaccination. The receptors were sampled from a human donor who received a COVID-19 vaccine.

The chain is built from TRBV4-3 and TRBJ1-2, with D unresolved. V lost 0 bases to trimming and J lost 1 base, with 0 bases between them. The CDR3 runs 12 residues. Germline V CDR1 and CDR2: LGHNA, YSLEER. DNA of the CDR3: TGCGCCAGCAGCCAAGATAACTATGGCTACACCTTC. Its translation: CASSQDNYGYTF.

The chain employs TRBV9 and TRBJ2-1, with 9 positions matching TRBD2. Germline V gene sequence: CDR1 SGDLS, CDR2 YYNGEE. V was pared by 0 bases and J by 3 bases, with 1 base of the junction left unmatched. This CDR3 is 15 amino acids long. The CDR3 region has the DNA TGTGCCAGCAGCGTAGATAGCGGGAGCTACAATGAGCAGTTCTTC. Amino acid sequence: CASSVDSGSYNEQFF.

This rearrangement joins TRBV7-2 to TRBJ2-5; weak D call: TRBD1 (6 bases). Germline V lookup: CDR1 SGHTA, CDR2 FQGNSA. Trimming pared 5 bases from V and 2 bases from J, leaving 15 bases between. The CDR3 covers 15 residues. The CDR3 bases are TGTGCCAGCAGCCCATTACAGGGATTACAAGAGACCCAGTACTTC. Amino acid sequence: CASSPLQGLQETQYF.

The V gene is TRBV9, the J gene TRBJ2-2, with 12 bases fitting TRBD2. CDR3 length: 18 residues. The germline V gene has CDR1 SGDLS and CDR2 YYNGEE. V shed 2 bases, J shed 7 bases, and the junction held 12 bases outside the gene matches. The CDR3 coding sequence is TGTGCCAGCAGCGTTTTACCGACTAGCGGGGGAGGTAACGGGGAGCTGTTTTTT. Its translation is CASSVLPTSGGGNGELFF.